This T cell receptor beta chain is drawn from a study of T-cell memory formation after mild COVID-19. General study findings and limits: CD4+ bias marked clones expanding day 15 to 37, unlike balanced contracting clones.

This clonotype was counted between two and nine times. Its specificity is unknown. The CDR3 is 15 amino acids. With 4 bases removed from V and 0 bases from J, the gap between germline ends came to 13 bases. Germline-derived CDR1 and CDR2 are SGHAT and FQNNGV. TCRdb processed the 5' RACE reads anew with MiXCR; each CDR3 protein has one entry. The table shows around 400,000 distinct CDR3 sequences, with 20% to 25% occurring only once. The V gene is TRBV11-2, the J gene TRBJ2-7; the D is unclear. The specimen was PBMCs or a T cell subset sorted from them (not recorded which). The source is an adult woman who had mild COVID-19 (a few samples of this study predate the infection). Cell type and time point are not known. CDR3 protein: CASSSVWRNSYEQYF. CDR3 coding DNA: TGTGCCAGCAGCTCGGTTTGGCGGAACTCCTACGAGCAGTACTTC.